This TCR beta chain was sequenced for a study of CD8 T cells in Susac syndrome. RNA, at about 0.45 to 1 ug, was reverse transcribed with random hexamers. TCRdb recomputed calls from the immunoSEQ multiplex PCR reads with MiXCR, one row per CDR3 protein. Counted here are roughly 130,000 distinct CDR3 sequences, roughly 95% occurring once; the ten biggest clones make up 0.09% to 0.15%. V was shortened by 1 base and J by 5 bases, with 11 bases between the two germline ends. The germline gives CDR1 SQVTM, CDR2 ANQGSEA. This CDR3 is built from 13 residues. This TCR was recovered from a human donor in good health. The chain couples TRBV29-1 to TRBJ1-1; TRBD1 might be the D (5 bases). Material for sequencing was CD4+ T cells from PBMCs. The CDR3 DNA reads TGCAGCGTTGAAGGGGGGGAAAGGACTGAAGCTTTCTTT. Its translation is CSVEGGERTEAFF.